The rows below give T cell receptor beta chains drawn from one sample of a study of blood T cell repertoires in COVID-19. The table came from immunoSEQ multiplex PCR; TCRdb's copy has only in-frame clones and leaves some out. The sample lists around 200,000 clones, around 90% seen once, with 0.62% in the top ten. Source material: peripheral blood. The receptors derive from a man in his fifties or sixties with acute or convalescent COVID-19. CDR3s include the opening cysteine and the closing phenylalanine or tryptophan. Each record gives: clone size, D gene, J gene, V gene, CDR3 DNA, CDR3 protein. The D gene is left open where the match is weak. Rows may omit the clone size; those that give it use once, few, many or a size class.

NA | NA | TRBJ1-2 | TRBV28 | TGTGCCACCCGGGGCGGGGGACAATATGGCTACACCTTC | CATRGGGQYGYTF
NA | TRBD2 | TRBJ2-2 | TRBV27 | TGTGCCAGCGCTTTACTAGCGGGAGTAGGCACCGGGGAGCTGTTTTTT | CASALLAGVGTGELFF
NA | NA | TRBJ1-1 | TRBV19 | TGTGCCAGTAGCAACGTCGGAGAGGGATGGCCTGAAGCTTTCTTT | CASSNVGEGWPEAFF
NA | TRBD1 | TRBJ1-5 | TRBV3-1/TRBV3-2 | TGTGCCAGCAGCCAAACGGGACAGAAAAATCAGCCCCAGCATTTT | CASSQTGQKNQPQHF
NA | TRBD1 | TRBJ2-4 | TRBV28 | TGTGCCAGCAGTTTTAGTCAGGGGGCTTCGAGCATTCAGTACTTC | CASSFSQGASSIQYF
NA | TRBD2 | TRBJ2-1 | TRBV3-1/TRBV3-2 | TGTGCCAGCAGCCACGGCGGGGGGGAGTTCTTC | CASSHGGGEFF
NA | TRBD1 | TRBJ2-2 | TRBV29-1 | TGCAGCGTTGAGGGACAGGGCGGTTCAGTAGGGGAGCTGTTTTTT | CSVEGQGGSVGELFF
NA | NA | TRBJ1-1 | TRBV28 | TGTGCCAGCAGTTACGTCGGGGGTGCCGCTGAAGCTTTCTTT | CASSYVGGAAEAFF
NA | NA | TRBJ1-1 | TRBV7-2 | TGTGCCAGCAGCTTAATGGGCACAGCGAACACTGAAGCTTTCTTT | CASSLMGTANTEAFF
NA | TRBD2 | TRBJ2-2 | TRBV4-1 | TGCGCCAGCAGCCTTAGCGGGAACGGGGTCACCGGGGAGCTGTTTTTT | CASSLSGNGVTGELFF
NA | TRBD2 | TRBJ2-1 | TRBV7-6 | TGTGCCAGCAGCTTCCTAGCGGGAGAGAACCTTTATGAGCAGTTCTTC | CASSFLAGENLYEQFF
once | NA | TRBJ1-2 | TRBV19 | TGTGCCAGTAGTATTCTCATATCCGGGGTCTATGGCTACACCTTC | CASSILISGVYGYTF
once | NA | TRBJ1-5 | TRBV7-8 | TGTGCCAGCAGCTTAGAGGGGACAATGGGGACCAATCAGCCCCAGCATTTT | CASSLEGTMGTNQPQHF